These 14 T cell receptor beta chains came from one sample sequenced in a study of preoperative IRX-2 immunotherapy in early breast cancer. The treatment: preoperative locoregional IRX-2 cytokine immunotherapy. The protocol was immunoSEQ multiplex PCR, while the TCRdb copy is restricted to in-frame clones and leaves out a portion. The repertoire holds 25,000 to 30,000 clones, around 91% seen once, with approximately 9.9% in the top ten. This sample was obtained from a patient treated with IRX-2 immunotherapy. The origin of the receptors is a human donor with breast cancer.

The table lists this clone with a few counts. This chain connects TRBV7-6 to TRBJ2-3, with D possibly called TRBD1 or TRBD2 (5 bases each). From germline, CDR1 is SGHVS and CDR2 FNYEAQ. This CDR3 spans 13 amino acids. Trimming left V 5 bases short and J 5 bases short, with 11 bases between. CDR3 loop: CASSPGRQDTQYF. As DNA, the CDR3 is TGTGCCAGCAGCCCGGGACGGCAAGATACGCAGTATTTT.

This rearrangement joins TRBV7-2 to TRBJ1-2, with 7 positions matching TRBD1. Germline trimming cut 5 bases from V and 6 bases from J; bases unmatched to any gene: 12. In germline, CDR1 is SGHTA, CDR2 FQGNSA. The CDR3 length is 15 residues. The CDR3 reads CASSRRDGTDNGYTF. The CDR3 DNA is TGTGCCAGCAGCCGTCGAGACGGGACAGACAATGGCTACACCTTC.

This clone was recorded once. J is TRBJ1-5 and V is TRBV7-9; D perhaps matches TRBD1 (5 bases). This CDR3 has 14 residues. Trimming removed 5 bases at V and 6 bases at J, with 14 bases between. The germline V gene has CDR1 SEHNR and CDR2 FQNEAQ (reference sequence). The CDR3 DNA follows: TGTGCCAGCAGCGGGGGGTCTCTCGGTCAGCCCCAGCATTTT. As protein: CASSGGSLGQPQHF. Looking up the rest from reference TRBV7-9 and TRBJ1-5 gives the full variable domain: DTGVSQNPRHKITKRGQNVTFRCDPISEHNRLYWYRQTLGQGPEFLTYFQNEAQLEKSRLLSDRFSAERPKGSFSTLEIQRTEQGDSAMYLCASSGGSLGQPQHFGDGTRLSIL.

This rearrangement joins TRBV11-3 to TRBJ2-5, with D perhaps TRBD1 (6 bases). The length of the CDR3 is 13 residues. Per germline, CDR1 SGHNT and CDR2 YENEEA. V shed 2 bases and J shed 5 bases, with 9 bases lying between them. Written as DNA, the CDR3 is TGTGCCAGCAGCTTATCAGGGGAGGAGACCCAGTACTTC. Protein sequence: CASSLSGEETQYF.

This clone was detected only once. This rearrangement joins TRBV14 to TRBJ1-6; no clear D gene. This CDR3 comprises 15 residues. In germline, CDR1 is SGHDN, CDR2 FVKESK. The germline V and J ends were trimmed by 1 base and 8 bases, with 12 bases remaining between them. The CDR3 sequence is CASSQVRGSDSPLHF. The CDR3 nucleotides are TGTGCCAGCAGCCAAGTTAGAGGGTCGGATTCACCCCTCCACTTT.

CDR3 loop: CASSDSDSEADEQFF. In DNA, the CDR3 is TGTGCCAGCAGTGACTCAGACTCCGAGGCTGATGAGCAGTTCTTC. The gene calls are TRBV6-4 and TRBJ2-1; D is unclear. Germline V lookup: CDR1 MRHNA, CDR2 SNTAGT. The CDR3 totals 15 residues. Between the trimmed V and J ends, which lost 0 bases and 8 bases, there was a span of 14 bases.

V and J are TRBV13 and TRBJ1-5; 7 bases fit TRBD1. The V gene end was trimmed by 8 bases and the J gene end by 7 bases; junction bases not matched to a gene: 14. Per germline, CDR1 PRHDT and CDR2 FYEKMQ (reference sequence). The CDR3 is 15 residues long. The CDR3: CASGMWDSRGQPQHF. In nucleotides, the CDR3 is TGTGCCAGCGGAATGTGGGACAGCCGTGGGCAGCCCCAGCATTTT.

The chain is built from TRBV11-2 and TRBJ2-7; 7 nucleotides align to TRBD1. Per the germline V gene, CDR1 is SGHAT and CDR2 is FQNNGV. The CDR3 loop spans 15 amino acids. V dropped 5 bases and J dropped 6; count of bases not matched to a gene: 13. The CDR3 loop reads CASSVSGTARGEQYF. The DNA of the CDR3 is TGTGCCAGCAGCGTTTCGGGGACAGCTAGGGGCGAGCAGTACTTC.

V and J are TRBV11-2 and TRBJ1-4; the D gene is possibly TRBD1 (6 bases). V dropped 6 bases and J dropped 7 bases, with 15 bases sitting between them. Germline CDR1 is SGHAT and CDR2 is FQNNGV. This CDR3 comprises 14 residues. The CDR3 region has the DNA TGTGCCAGCAGTCCTCGACAGGTCGGTGAAAAACTGTTTTTT. Its translation: CASSPRQVGEKLFF.

This sequence joins TRBV28 and TRBJ1-1; D call uncertain. Between the trimmed V and J ends, which lost 3 bases and 7 bases, there was a span of 12 bases. The CDR3 runs 13 residues. Germline CDR1 MDHEN, CDR2 SYDVKM. In nucleotides, the CDR3 is TGTGCCAGCAGTTTGGGAGGGTATAGTGAAGCTTTCTTT. It codes for CASSLGGYSEAFF.

The J gene is TRBJ2-1, the V gene TRBV2, with 7 bases aligning to TRBD2. The V gene end was trimmed by 4 bases and the J gene end by 15 bases; junction bases not matched to a gene: 9. CDR3 length: 12 amino acids. Germline CDR1 and CDR2: SNHLY and FYNNEI. CDR3 residues: CASSVERGFPFF. The CDR3 bases are TGTGCCAGCAGTGTGGAGCGGGGTTTTCCGTTCTTC.

This rearrangement joins TRBV10-3 to TRBJ2-5; D may be TRBD1 (6 bases). The tail of the sequence fits TRBJ2-7 better, so the J call may be wrong. The CDR3 runs 14 residues. CDR1 and CDR2 from the germline V gene are ENHRY and SYGVKD. CDR3 region: CAISEVTGSHEQYF. CDR3 DNA: TGTGCCATCAGTGAAGTTACAGGGAGCCACGAGCAGTACTTC.

This chain connects TRBV7-2 to TRBJ2-1, with D perhaps matching TRBD2 (6 bases). This CDR3 has 16 residues. Trimming removed 5 bases from V and 6 bases from J, with 20 bases in between. Germline CDR1 is SGHTA and CDR2 is FQGNSA. The CDR3 loop reads CASSHSTRVGSNEQFF. CDR3 sequence (DNA): TGTGCCAGCAGCCATTCGACTAGGGTAGGGTCCAATGAGCAGTTCTTC.

This clone was seen only once. The chain employs TRBV7-9 and TRBJ2-7; 8 nucleotides line up with TRBD2. The V and J ends lost 1 base and 6 bases, in that order; junction bases with no gene match: 2. Germline-derived CDR1 and CDR2 are SEHNR and FQNEAQ (reference sequence). The CDR3 has 13 amino acids. The CDR3 sequence is CASSLVSGGEQYF. The CDR3, as DNA: TGTGCCAGCAGCTTAGTAAGCGGGGGCGAGCAGTACTTC.